This T cell receptor beta chain originates from a study of PD-L1 blockade in urothelial cancer. About the study: Atezolizumab (1,200 mg intravenously every 3 weeks) began in about 2014 for patients. Bladder-origin urothelial cancer in males covered most of the roughly 29 patients. Blood samples contained a median approximately 140,000 T cells.

V lost 0 bases, J lost 2 bases, and 6 bases lay in between. This CDR3 contains 14 residues. Germline V gene sequence: CDR1 SGDLS, CDR2 YYNGEE. This clone has only a few counts. Time point denoted: pretreatment peripheral blood. Samples were collected from each patient before treatment and during treatment. Each patient gave between 1 and 8 of them in total. Assay used: immunoSEQ multiplex PCR; TCRdb lists only in-frame clones, some missing. The sample consists of 95,000 or so clones, around 87% of them appearing once. The source is a man aged 55 to 70 with urothelial cancer. The chain is built from TRBV9 and TRBJ1-3; D not resolved. The sequencing here drew on PBMCs, taken around atezolizumab (anti-PD-L1) treatment. CDR3 region: CASSVGGTGNTIYF. The DNA for the CDR3 is TGTGCCAGCAGCGTAGGAGGGACTGGAAACACCATATATTTT.